The 10 T cell receptor beta chains reported below all come from one sample, sequenced in a study of STAT5B mutations in CD4+ large granular lymphocyte leukemia. TCRdb's copy holds only in-frame clones and misses some; the assay was immunoSEQ multiplex PCR. The sample contains tens of thousands of clones, 70% to 80% of which appear only once. The sequenced material came from CD4+ T cells from blood buffy coats. The receptors come from a human donor in good health.

The genes are TRBV11-3 and TRBJ1-1, with a possible D match to TRBD1 (5 bases). This CDR3 has 14 amino acids. The germline V gene has CDR1 SGHNT and CDR2 YENEEA. The germline V and J ends were trimmed by 5 bases and 4 bases, with 14 bases remaining between them. CDR3 sequence reads: CASSPGTDSTEAFF. CDR3 coding DNA: TGTGCCAGCAGCCCCGGGACGGATAGCACTGAAGCTTTCTTT.

This clone showed up just a few times. Here the CDR3 DNA reads TGTGCCAGTAGTTCGGCACTCGGAGGGGACACTGAAGCTTTCTTT. It codes for CASSSALGGDTEAFF. This chain links TRBV19 with TRBJ1-1; TRBD1 might be the D (5 bases). Looked up from germline, CDR1 is LNHDA and CDR2 is SQIVND (reference sequence). V shed 5 bases and J shed 3 bases, with 16 bases lying between them. This CDR3 region has 15 residues.

CDR3 DNA: TGTGCCAGCAGCCCTGGTGGGACTAGCGGACGCTCCTACAATGAGCAGTTCTTC. This sequence encodes CASSPGGTSGRSYNEQFF. The gene calls are TRBV5-6 and TRBJ2-1; 11 nucleotides align to TRBD2. This CDR3 has 18 residues. Germline lookup yields CDR1 SGHDT and CDR2 YYEEEE. The V gene end was trimmed by 4 bases and the J gene end by 0 bases; junction bases not matched to a gene: 9.

The chain joins TRBV10-1 to TRBJ2-1, with D unclear. Germline assignment: CDR1 WNHNN and CDR2 SYGVQD (reference sequence). The CDR3 runs to 13 residues. V lost 4 bases, J lost 5 bases, and 9 bases lay in between. CDR3 protein: CASSAYIDNEQFF. The CDR3 DNA reads as TGCGCCAGCAGTGCGTACATAGACAATGAGCAGTTCTTC.

This clone was observed a few times. The CDR3 region is CASGRGMSETQYF. For the CDR3, the DNA is TGTGCCAGCGGAAGGGGGATGTCAGAGACCCAGTACTTC. The rearrangement links TRBV9 to TRBJ2-5; possible D gene TRBD1, 6 bases. Trimming removed 7 bases at V and 4 bases at J, with 14 bases between. Germline V gene sequence: CDR1 SGDLS, CDR2 YYNGEE. The CDR3 is 13 residues long.

The chain couples TRBV14 to TRBJ2-1; D gene ambiguous. V was pared by 0 bases and J by 3 bases, with 12 bases between. Looked up from germline, CDR1 is SGHDN and CDR2 is FVKESK. This CDR3 region has 16 residues. CDR3 sequence reads: CASSQEAPFDYNEQFF. The CDR3 DNA is TGTGCCAGCAGCCAAGAAGCACCTTTCGACTACAATGAGCAGTTCTTC.

The sample holds a few counts of this clone. The J gene is TRBJ2-5, the V gene TRBV5-4; maybe TRBD2 (6 bases). Germline V gene lookup returns CDR1 SGHNT and CDR2 YYREEE (reference sequence). The CDR3 loop spans 15 amino acids. Between the trimmed V and J ends, which lost 2 bases and 5 bases, there was a span of 16 bases. CDR3 sequence (DNA): TGTGCCAGCAGCTTATCAGGGAGGTCCGCCGAGACCCAGTACTTC. Translating it yields CASSLSGRSAETQYF.

This clone came up a few times. The chain employs TRBV28 and TRBJ2-7, with TRBD1 identical over 9 bases. Germline CDR1 MDHEN, CDR2 SYDVKM. Trimming at V came to 6 bases and at J to 4 bases, leaving 7 bases not matched to a gene. The CDR3 has 14 amino acids. The CDR3 nucleotides are TGTGCCAGCAGAGCGGGACAGGGATTTTACGAGCAGTACTTC. This translates into CASRAGQGFYEQYF.

This chain links TRBV27 with TRBJ1-1, with 11 bases fitting TRBD1. The junction had 13 bases not matched to a gene; V was cut back by 6 bases and J by 4 bases. CDR3 size: 17 residues. CDR1 is MNHEY and CDR2 is SMNVEV in the germline V gene (reference sequence). CDR3 in DNA: TGTGCCAGCAGAGGTTGGGGACAGGGGGGCTCGGGCACTGAAGCTTTCTTT. The encoded protein is CASRGWGQGGSGTEAFF.

The rearrangement links TRBV6-6 to TRBJ2-5; TRBD1 might be the D (5 bases). The ends were cut back, 6 bases at V and 5 bases at J, with 19 bases in the middle. Per germline, CDR1 MNHNY and CDR2 SVGAGI (reference sequence). The CDR3 has 15 amino acids. The CDR3 coding sequence is TGTGCCAGCAGCCCCGTTTCAGGGTCCGGGGAGACCCAGTACTTC. The encoded protein is CASSPVSGSGETQYF.